Shown below are 12 T cell receptor beta chains from a single sample sequenced in a study of tumor and adjacent non-tumor tissue in lung cancer. No cell sorting was done before RNA was extracted from the tissue. Three rounds of nested PCR, following a modified ARM-PCR protocol, produced the TCRbeta library. TCRdb reanalysed the multiplex PCR reads using MiXCR and keeps one entry per CDR3 protein. Altogether around 210,000 distinct CDR3 sequences are present, 60% to 85% being singletons, with the ten largest covering 20% to 25%. The source material was lung tumor tissue. The receptors come from a man in his sixties with non-small cell lung cancer.

To note about this clonotype: The conserved closing phenylalanine or tryptophan is absent in this CDR3, likely reflecting a read error. The DNA is omitted, as the CDR3 cannot be located on it reliably, and the CDR3 follows TCRdb's listing. The chain is built from TRBV20-1 and TRBJ1-2; the table's D call TRBD1 went unverified against the DNA. The CDR3 is 13 residues long, ends included. CDR1 DFQATT and CDR2 SNEGSKA come from the germline V gene (reference sequence). CDR3 in amino acids: CSAGQGPVYGYIS.

For this clonotype: An end of the junction does not agree with germline; a read error may underlie this. The chain employs TRBV11-3 and TRBJ1-6; D is ambiguous. Per germline, CDR1 SGHNT and CDR2 YENEEA. This CDR3 is built from 14 residues. This chain's CDR3 is CTSSFLAGNSPLHF. The CDR3 bases are TGTACCAGCAGCTTTCTGGCCGGTAATTCACCCCTCCACTTT.

On this clonotype itself: One junction end disagrees with the germline gene, perhaps due to a read error. V usage is TRBV7-9 and J usage is TRBJ1-1, with D maybe TRBD1 (5 bases). The germline CDR1 and CDR2 sequences are SEHNR and FQNEAQ (reference sequence). The CDR3 loop spans 14 amino acids. This CDR3 reads CSSSLGWGFTEALF. The CDR3 DNA follows: TGTTCCAGCAGCTTAGGATGGGGCTTTACTGAAGCTTTATTT.

Concerning this clonotype: A much larger clone sits a single nucleotide away, making a read error possible. The CDR3 reads CASRASPIGSYNSPLHF. CDR3 bases: TGTGCCAGCAGGGCGTCCCCGATAGGGTCCTATAATTCACCCCTCCACTTT. This rearrangement joins TRBV6-1 to TRBJ1-6; D unclear. Trimming shortened V by 6 bases and J by 1 base, and 16 bases separated the two germline ends. Germline lookup yields CDR1 MNHNS and CDR2 SASEGT. The CDR3 contains 17 residues.

About this clonotype: A read error may explain this, as a much larger clone is one base away. This chain uses TRBV4-3 with TRBJ1-4, with D perhaps matching TRBD1 (6 bases). Per germline, CDR1 LGHNA and CDR2 YSLEER. CDR3 length equals 17 residues. With 0 bases removed from V and 3 bases from J, the gap between germline ends came to 14 bases. The CDR3 region is CASSQDPGHESNEKLFF. The CDR3 nucleotides read TGCGCCAGCAGCCAAGACCCGGGACACGAATCTAATGAAAAACTGTTTTTT.

This clonotype has a count of ten or more. The rearrangement links TRBV6-6 to TRBJ2-7, with 15 bases fitting TRBD2. J gave up 2 bases and V 5 bases, and 10 bases lay outside the gene matches. This CDR3 spans 18 amino acids. CDR1 MNHNY and CDR2 SVGAGI come from the germline V gene (reference sequence). The CDR3 coding sequence is TGTGCCAGCAGTGATATCGGGACTAGCGGGAGGCACACCTACGAGCAGTACTTC. The encoded protein is CASSDIGTSGRHTYEQYF.

This chain connects TRBV23-1 to TRBJ2-1; TRBD2 agrees at 8 bases. TRBV23-1 is designated an ORF whose function remains uncertain. V shed 2 bases, J shed 0 bases, and the junction held 9 bases outside the gene matches. The CDR3 extends over 18 amino acids. CDR3 amino acids: CASSQTPLTSASYNEQFF. The CDR3, as DNA: TGCGCCAGCAGTCAAACTCCCTTGACTAGCGCCTCCTACAATGAGCAGTTCTTC.

This chain joins TRBV24-1 and TRBJ2-7; 8 bases line up with TRBD2. V lost 9 bases to trimming and J lost 5 bases; unmatched junction nucleotides: 8. CDR1 is KGHDR, CDR2 SFDVKD, per germline. The CDR3 runs 13 residues. This CDR3 is CATSAGTRDEQYF. CDR3 bases: TGTGCCACCTCGGCTGGGACTAGAGACGAGCAGTACTTC.

Turning to this clonotype: The CDR3 does not end in the conserved phenylalanine or tryptophan, so this is likely a read error. The chain carries TRBV20-1 and TRBJ2-6; possibly TRBD2 for D (5 bases). V lost 4 bases and J 0 bases, leaving 10 bases between the germline ends. CDR3 length: 15 residues. Looked up from germline, CDR1 is DFQATT and CDR2 is SNEGSKA (reference sequence). The CDR3 spells CSATSRTSGANVLTS. The CDR3 DNA reads as TGCAGTGCTACTAGCAGGACCTCTGGGGCCAACGTCCTGACTTCC.

Concerning this clonotype: Compared with germline, one end of the junction differs, possibly owing to a read error. The chain uses TRBV11-3 and TRBJ1-2, with D unclear. The CDR3 covers 17 residues. Per germline, CDR1 SGHNT and CDR2 YENEEA. The CDR3 sequence is CASSMGRGYEVVYDYTF. CDR3 DNA: TGTGCCAGCAGCATGGGCCGGGGATACGAGGTCGTCTATGACTACACCTTC.

A few counts support this clonotype. One base away lies a much larger clone, so this may be a sequencing read error. This chain links TRBV11-2 with TRBJ2-2; D is possibly TRBD1 (5 bases). The CDR3 consists of 19 residues. The germline CDR1 and CDR2 sequences are SGHAT and FQNNGV. DNA of the CDR3: TGTGCCAACAGCTTAGAGTTTCCCCATGGGCAGGGGAACACCGGGGAGCTGTTTTTT. It specifies CANSLEFPHGQGNTGELFF.

To note about this clonotype: The final CDR3 position lacks the conserved phenylalanine or tryptophan, pointing to a likely read error. This chain connects TRBV4-1 to TRBJ2-3; D call uncertain. Germline V gene data show CDR1 as MGHRA and CDR2 as YSYEKL. The CDR3 totals 12 residues. V was pared by 6 bases and J by 6 bases, with 10 bases between. This CDR3 reads CASSQPRDTQYY. In DNA form, the CDR3 reads TGCGCCAGCAGTCAGCCGAGGGATACGCAGTATTAT.